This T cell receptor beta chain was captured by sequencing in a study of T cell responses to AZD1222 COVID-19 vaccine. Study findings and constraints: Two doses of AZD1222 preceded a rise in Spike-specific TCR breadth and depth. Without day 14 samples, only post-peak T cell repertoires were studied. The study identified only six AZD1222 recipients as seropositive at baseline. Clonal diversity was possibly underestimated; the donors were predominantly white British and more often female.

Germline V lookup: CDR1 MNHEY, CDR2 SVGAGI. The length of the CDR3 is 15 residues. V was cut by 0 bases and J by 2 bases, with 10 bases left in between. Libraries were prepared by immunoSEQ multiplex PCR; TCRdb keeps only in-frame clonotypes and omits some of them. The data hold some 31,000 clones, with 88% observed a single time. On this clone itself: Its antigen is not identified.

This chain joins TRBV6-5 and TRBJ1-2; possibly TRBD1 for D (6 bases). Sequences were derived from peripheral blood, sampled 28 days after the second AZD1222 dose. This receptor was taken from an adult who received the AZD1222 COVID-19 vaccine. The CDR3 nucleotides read TGTGCCAGCAGTTACTCGGGGGGGGCAAACTATGGCTACACCTTC. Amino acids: CASSYSGGANYGYTF.